The clone carrying this TCR beta chain was found a few times. This sample is drawn from a study of blood T cell repertoires in COVID-19. The repertoire was sequenced with immunoSEQ multiplex PCR; TCRdb's copy has only in-frame clones and lacks some. The sample shows some 80,000 clones, 75% to 90% of them seen only once. The V gene's germline CDR1 is LGHDT and CDR2 YNNKEL (reference sequence). Trimming removed 0 bases at V and 5 bases at J, with 23 bases between. The CDR3 length is 19 residues. This TCR was recovered from a human donor in a cohort sampled during active COVID-19. Material for sequencing was peripheral blood. The genes are TRBV3-1 (or the pseudogene TRBV3-2) and TRBJ1-5, with D possibly being TRBD1 (5 bases). The CDR3 sequence: CASSQDILLAEEGDQPQHF. DNA for the CDR3: TGTGCCAGCAGCCAAGATATATTGTTGGCAGAAGAAGGGGATCAGCCCCAGCATTTT.